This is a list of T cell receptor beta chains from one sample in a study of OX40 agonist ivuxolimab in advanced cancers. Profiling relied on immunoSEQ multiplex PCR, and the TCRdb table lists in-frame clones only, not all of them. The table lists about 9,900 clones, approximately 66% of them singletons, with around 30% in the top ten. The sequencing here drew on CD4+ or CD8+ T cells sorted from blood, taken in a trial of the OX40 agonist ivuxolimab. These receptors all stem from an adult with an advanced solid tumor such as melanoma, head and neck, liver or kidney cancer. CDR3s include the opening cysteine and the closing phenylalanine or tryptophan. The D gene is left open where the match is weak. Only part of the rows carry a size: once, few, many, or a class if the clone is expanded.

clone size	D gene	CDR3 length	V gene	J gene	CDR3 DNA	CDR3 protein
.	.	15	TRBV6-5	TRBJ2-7	TGTGCCAGCAGTTACAGGGCCCCCTCCTCCTACGAGCAGTACTTC	CASSYRAPSSYEQYF
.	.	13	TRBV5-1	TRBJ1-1	TGCGCCAGCGAGGTTGGAGGGGGCACTGAAGCTTTCTTT	CASEVGGGTEAFF
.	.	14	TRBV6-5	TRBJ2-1	TGTGCCAGCAGTTACTCTTTTAGGGGTGATGAGCAGTTCTTC	CASSYSFRGDEQFF
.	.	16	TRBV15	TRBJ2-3	TGTGTCACCAGCAGGCTTCGACAGGCTAGCACAGATACGCAGTATTTT	CVTSRLRQASTDTQYF
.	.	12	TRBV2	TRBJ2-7	TGTGCCAGCAGTGTGGGAACCTACGAGCAGTACTTC	CASSVGTYEQYF
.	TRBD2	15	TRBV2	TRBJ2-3	TGTGCCAGCAGTGAAGTCAAGCGAGCGGGAGGGTTAAAAGATTTT	CASSEVKRAGGLKDF
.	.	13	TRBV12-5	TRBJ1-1	TGTGCTACCTGCGCACCTATGAACACTGAAGCTTTCTTT	CATCAPMNTEAFF
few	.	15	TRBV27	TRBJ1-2	TGTGCCAGCAGTTTAGGCCCGCTCTACGGGGATGGCTACACCTTC	CASSLGPLYGDGYTF
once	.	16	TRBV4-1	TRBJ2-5	TGCGCCAGCAGCCAGATGGCCCCTAGTGAACAAGAGACCCAGTACTTC	CASSQMAPSEQETQYF
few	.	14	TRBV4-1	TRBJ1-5	TGCGCCAGCAGCCCTGAACAGGGTTTACAGCCCCAGCATTTT	CASSPEQGLQPQHF
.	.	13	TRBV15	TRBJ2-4	TGTGCCACCAGCAGAGATGGAAGCGACATTCAGTACTTC	CATSRDGSDIQYF
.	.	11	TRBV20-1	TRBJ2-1	TGCAGTGCCCAAGGGGGGATTGAGCAGTTCTTC	CSAQGGIEQFF
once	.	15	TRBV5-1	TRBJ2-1	TGCGCCAGCAGCCCGGAACAGGGCGTCTACAATGAGCAGTTCTTC	CASSPEQGVYNEQFF
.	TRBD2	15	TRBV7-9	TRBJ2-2	TGTGCCAGCATTCTAGCGGGAGACGACACCGGGGAGCTGTTTTTT	CASILAGDDTGELFF
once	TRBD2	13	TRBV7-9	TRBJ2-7	TGTGCCAGCGTACCGGGGGGGATCTACGAGCAGTACTTC	CASVPGGIYEQYF
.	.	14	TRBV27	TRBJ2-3	TGTGCCAGCAGTTTGATTACGGGGTCAGATACGCAGTATTTT	CASSLITGSDTQYF
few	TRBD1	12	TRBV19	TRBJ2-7	TGTGCCAGTAGTATGACAGGGGGCGAGCAGTACTTC	CASSMTGGEQYF
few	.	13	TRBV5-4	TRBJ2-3	TGTGCCAGCAGCTCTTATTCCACAGATACGCAGTATTTT	CASSSYSTDTQYF
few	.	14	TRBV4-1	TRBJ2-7	TGCGCCAGCAGCGAATATTCGGCAGGGGACGAGCAGTACTTC	CASSEYSAGDEQYF
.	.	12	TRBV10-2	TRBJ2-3	TGCGCCAGCTTACAACCGGGAGATACGCAGTATTTT	CASLQPGDTQYF